This TCR beta chain was sequenced in a study of OX40 agonist ivuxolimab in advanced cancers. Across the whole study: In three patients, partial responses were observed, one with hepatocellular carcinoma and two with cutaneous melanoma. Study-level results: Blood T cells, both CD4+ and CD8+, expanded clonally by week 6 at 0.1 to 3.0 mg/kg.

The repertoire was sequenced with immunoSEQ multiplex PCR; TCRdb's copy has only in-frame clones and lacks some. The sample shows tens of thousands of clones, roughly 89% of them seen only once. This clone was observed once. The antigen is not known. Trimming at V came to 4 bases and at J to 1 base, leaving 9 bases not matched to a gene. The germline CDR1 and CDR2 sequences are ENHRY and SYGVKD. This CDR3 region has 16 residues. The TCR originated in an adult with an advanced solid tumor such as melanoma, head and neck, liver or kidney cancer. This specimen was CD4+ or CD8+ T cells sorted from blood, taken in a trial of the OX40 agonist ivuxolimab. The chain has TRBV10-3 and TRBJ2-7, with 8 bases identical to TRBD1. The CDR3 is CAISGQEGQASYEQYF. DNA of the CDR3: TGTGCCATCAGTGGGCAGGAGGGACAGGCTTCCTACGAGCAGTACTTC.